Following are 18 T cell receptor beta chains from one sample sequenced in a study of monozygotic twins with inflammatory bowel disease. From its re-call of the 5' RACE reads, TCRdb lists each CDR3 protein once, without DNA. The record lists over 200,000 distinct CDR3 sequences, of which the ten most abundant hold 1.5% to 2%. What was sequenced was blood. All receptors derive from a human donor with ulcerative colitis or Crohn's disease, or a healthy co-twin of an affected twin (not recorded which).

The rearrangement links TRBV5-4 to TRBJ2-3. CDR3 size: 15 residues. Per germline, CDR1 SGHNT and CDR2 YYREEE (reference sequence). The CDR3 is CASSLEVGWADTQYF.

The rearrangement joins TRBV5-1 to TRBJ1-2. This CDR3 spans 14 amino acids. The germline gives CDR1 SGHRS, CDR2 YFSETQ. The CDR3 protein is CASSRSQGLDGYTF.

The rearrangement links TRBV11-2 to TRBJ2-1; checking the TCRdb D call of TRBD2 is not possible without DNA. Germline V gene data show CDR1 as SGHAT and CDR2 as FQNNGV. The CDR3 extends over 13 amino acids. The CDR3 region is CASSGRINNEQFF.

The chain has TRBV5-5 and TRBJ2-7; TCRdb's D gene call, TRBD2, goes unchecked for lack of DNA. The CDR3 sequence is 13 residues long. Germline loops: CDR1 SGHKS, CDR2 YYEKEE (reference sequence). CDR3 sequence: CASSLQGPYEQYF.

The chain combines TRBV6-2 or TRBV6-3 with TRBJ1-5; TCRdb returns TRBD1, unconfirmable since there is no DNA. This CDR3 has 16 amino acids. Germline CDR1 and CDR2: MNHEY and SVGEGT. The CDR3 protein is CASSYLGTGGGQPQHF.

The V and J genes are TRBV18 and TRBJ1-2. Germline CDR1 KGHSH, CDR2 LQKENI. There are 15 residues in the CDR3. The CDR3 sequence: CASSPPLKRRNGYTF.

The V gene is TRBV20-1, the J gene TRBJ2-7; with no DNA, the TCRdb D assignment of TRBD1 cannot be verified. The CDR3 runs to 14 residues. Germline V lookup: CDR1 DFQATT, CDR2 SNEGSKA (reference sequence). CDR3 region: CSARDPEGLREQYF.

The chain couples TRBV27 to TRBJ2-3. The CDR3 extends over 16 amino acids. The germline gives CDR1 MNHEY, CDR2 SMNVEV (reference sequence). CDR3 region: CASSNDKTPGADTQYF.

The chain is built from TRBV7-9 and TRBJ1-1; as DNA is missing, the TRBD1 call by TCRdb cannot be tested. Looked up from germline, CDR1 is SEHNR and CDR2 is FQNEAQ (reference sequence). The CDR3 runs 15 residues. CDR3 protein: CASRGGGRLNTEAFF. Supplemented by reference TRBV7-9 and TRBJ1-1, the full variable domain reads DTGVSQNPRHKITKRGQNVTFRCDPISEHNRLYWYRQTLGQGPEFLTYFQNEAQLEKSRLLSDRFSAERPKGSFSTLEIQRTEQGDSAMYLCASRGGGRLNTEAFFGQGTRLTVV.

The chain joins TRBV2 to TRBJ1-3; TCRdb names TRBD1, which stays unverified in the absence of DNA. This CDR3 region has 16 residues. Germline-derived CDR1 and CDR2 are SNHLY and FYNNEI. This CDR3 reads CASSGPGGFSGNTIYF.

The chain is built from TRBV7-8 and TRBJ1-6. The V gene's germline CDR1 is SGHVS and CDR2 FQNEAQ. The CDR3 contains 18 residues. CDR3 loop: CASSLQEGRSSYNSPLHF.

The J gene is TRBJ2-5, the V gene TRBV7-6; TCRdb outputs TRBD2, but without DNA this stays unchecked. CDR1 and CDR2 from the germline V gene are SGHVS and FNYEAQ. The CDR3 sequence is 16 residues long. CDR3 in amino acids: CASSLAQVGGQETQYF.

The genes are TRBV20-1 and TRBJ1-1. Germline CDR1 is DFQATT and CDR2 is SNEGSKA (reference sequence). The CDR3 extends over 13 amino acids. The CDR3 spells CSASRELNTEAFF.

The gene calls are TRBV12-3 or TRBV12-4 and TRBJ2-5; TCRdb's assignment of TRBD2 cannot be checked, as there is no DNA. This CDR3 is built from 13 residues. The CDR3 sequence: CASGKTRVETQYF.

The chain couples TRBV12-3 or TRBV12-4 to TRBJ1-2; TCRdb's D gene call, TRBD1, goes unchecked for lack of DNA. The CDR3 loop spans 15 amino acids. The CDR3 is CASSSPAGTRYGYTF.

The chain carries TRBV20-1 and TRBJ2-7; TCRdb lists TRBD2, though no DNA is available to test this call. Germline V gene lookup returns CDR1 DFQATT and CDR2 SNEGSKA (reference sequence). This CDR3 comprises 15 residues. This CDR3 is CSARAPAGGRYEQYF.

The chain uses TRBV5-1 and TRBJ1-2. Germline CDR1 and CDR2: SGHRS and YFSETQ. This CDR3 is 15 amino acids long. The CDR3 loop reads CASSPLLDSLYGYTF.

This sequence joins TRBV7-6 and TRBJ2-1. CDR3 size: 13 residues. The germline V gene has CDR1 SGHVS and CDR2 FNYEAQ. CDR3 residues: CASSLSAGYEQFF.